These T cell receptor beta chains were read from a single sample in a study of blood T cell repertoires in COVID-19. The data were produced by immunoSEQ multiplex PCR, yet TCRdb's version contains in-frame clones alone and is incomplete. The sample lists 200,000 to 300,000 clones, almost 85% occurring once. The sequencing input was PBMCs or T cells enriched from blood (not recorded which). The receptors shown here come from a woman in her fifties or sixties with acute COVID-19. Both conserved end residues are part of each CDR3. The order of the fields is CDR3 DNA, CDR3 protein, D gene, V gene, clone size, CDR3 length, J gene. The D gene is left open where the match is weak. Only some rows state a clone size, as once, few, many or a class for expanded clones.

TGCGCCAGCAGCCAACCTCGGACATCTAGCTCTGGGGCCAACGTCCTGACTTTC	CASSQPRTSSSGANVLTF	.	TRBV4-1	.	18	TRBJ2-6
TGTGCCTGGAGTTTCAGGGAGAACACTGAAGCTTTCTTT	CAWSFRENTEAFF	.	TRBV30	.	13	TRBJ1-1
TGCGCCAGCAGTCAATCTTCCCAGGGAATGGTGGAGACCCAGTACTTC	CASSQSSQGMVETQYF	.	TRBV23-1	.	16	TRBJ2-5
TGTGCCAGCTCAGCCGGGACAGGGGCTGAAAAACTGTTTTTT	CASSAGTGAEKLFF	TRBD1	TRBV18	once	14	TRBJ1-4
TGTGCCATCAGTGAGTTCTTGGACAGGACCGGAAACACCATATATTTT	CAISEFLDRTGNTIYF	TRBD1	TRBV10-3	.	16	TRBJ1-3
TGCGCCAGCAGCTCCTCAACAGGGAACTATGGCTACACCTTC	CASSSSTGNYGYTF	.	TRBV5-1	.	14	TRBJ1-2
TGTGCCAGCAGCTTAAGGTCGACTAGCGGGTACCAAGAGACCCAGTACTTC	CASSLRSTSGYQETQYF	TRBD2	TRBV7-2	.	17	TRBJ2-5
TGTGCCAGCAGCTTAGCCCCCCACTCCTCCTACGAGCAGTACTTC	CASSLAPHSSYEQYF	.	TRBV7-2	.	15	TRBJ2-7
TGTGCCATCAGTGTTCGGCAGGGGAACTATGGCTACACCTTC	CAISVRQGNYGYTF	.	TRBV10-3	.	14	TRBJ1-2
TGTGCCAGCAGTTTATCCGGAGGACTAGAGACCCAGTACTTC	CASSLSGGLETQYF	.	TRBV27	.	14	TRBJ2-5
TGTGCCAGCAGCGCCCCCTCAGGACTAGCGGGACCCCGGGGCACCCAAGAGACCCAGTACTTC	CASSAPSGLAGPRGTQETQYF	.	TRBV21-1	once	21	TRBJ2-5
TGTGCCAGCAGCTTAGTTGGAGGGAACGAGCAGTACTTC	CASSLVGGNEQYF	.	TRBV7-9	once	13	TRBJ2-7
TGTGCCAGCAGCTTAGACACAGGAATCTACGAGCAGTACTTC	CASSLDTGIYEQYF	.	TRBV11-1	.	14	TRBJ2-7
TGTGCCAGCAGGTCTGGGCAGGGCAATCAGCCCCAGCATTTT	CASRSGQGNQPQHF	.	TRBV27	.	14	TRBJ1-5
TGTGCCAGTAGTATATTGTCAGGGGCCAACTATGGCTACACCTTC	CASSILSGANYGYTF	.	TRBV19	few	15	TRBJ1-2
TGTGCCAGCAGCTTTTCCGGGACAGGGGGCCTTAGCAATCAGCCCCAGCATTTT	CASSFSGTGGLSNQPQHF	TRBD1	TRBV7-2	once	18	TRBJ1-5
TGCGCCAGCAGCCGAGGGACTAGCGGGGGCCTACTGGATACGCAGTATTTT	CASSRGTSGGLLDTQYF	TRBD2	TRBV4-1	few	17	TRBJ2-3
TGTGCCACCAGCAGAGACCTGGGAGACTTCTATGGCTACACCTTC	CATSRDLGDFYGYTF	.	TRBV15	.	15	TRBJ1-2
TGCGCCAGCAGATTGACAGGAACCTACGAGCAGTACTTC	CASRLTGTYEQYF	.	TRBV10-2	.	13	TRBJ2-7
TGTGCCTGGATGAGGTCGAACACTGAAGCTTTCTTT	CAWMRSNTEAFF	.	TRBV30	.	12	TRBJ1-1
TGTGCCAGTAGTATAGCCAATGGCAATCAGCCCCAGCATTTT	CASSIANGNQPQHF	.	TRBV19	.	14	TRBJ1-5
TGTGCCACCAGTGATTTGGAGGGGAGGGAGTTCTTC	CATSDLEGREFF	TRBD2	TRBV24-1	.	12	TRBJ2-1
TGTGCCAGCAGCCCCCCTGCACTGTGTAGCAATCAGCCCCAGCATTTT	CASSPPALCSNQPQHF	.	TRBV14	few	16	TRBJ1-5
TGTGCCAGCAGCTTTCTCTATGGCTACACCTTC	CASSFLYGYTF	.	TRBV5-6	.	11	TRBJ1-2
TGTGCCAGCAGCGTCAACGCTGATAGATCCCAGCATTTT	CASSVNADRSQHF	.	TRBV7-2	.	13	TRBJ1-5
TGTGCCAGCAGCTTAGGTAGGGGACAGGGCACTGGCTACACCTTC	CASSLGRGQGTGYTF	TRBD1	TRBV7-9	.	15	TRBJ1-2
TGTGCCAGCAGTTTAGGGGGGGACTATGGCTACACCTTC	CASSLGGDYGYTF	.	TRBV28	.	13	TRBJ1-2
TGTGCCAGTAGTGCGGGACTAGCGGTAGAGACCCAGTACTTC	CASSAGLAVETQYF	TRBD2	TRBV19	once	14	TRBJ2-5
TGTGCCACCAGCAGAGTCGAGGGGGCGGGTGGCTACACCTTC	CATSRVEGAGGYTF	TRBD1	TRBV15	.	14	TRBJ1-2
TGCGCCAGCAGCTTGGCCATGAGCTCTAATGAAAAACTGTTTTTT	CASSLAMSSNEKLFF	.	TRBV5-1	few	15	TRBJ1-4
TGTGCCAGCAGCCCCGAGAGGGGGCGAAATCAGCCCCAGCATTTT	CASSPERGRNQPQHF	TRBD1	TRBV7-2	.	15	TRBJ1-5
TGTGCCAGTTTCAACTCGATTAGCAGGGGTATCACTGAAGCTTTCTTT	CASFNSISRGITEAFF	.	TRBV19	once	16	TRBJ1-1
TGTGCCACCAGCAGAGACCCAGGGGTGAACACCGGGGAGCTGTTTTTT	CATSRDPGVNTGELFF	.	TRBV15	.	16	TRBJ2-2
TGTGCCAGCTCACCGGCGGACACCAATCAGCCCCAGCATTTT	CASSPADTNQPQHF	.	TRBV18	.	14	TRBJ1-5
TGTGCCAGCAGTAAACAGGGGGGGCCTGGCGGCTACACCTTC	CASSKQGGPGGYTF	TRBD1	TRBV5-6	.	14	TRBJ1-2
TGCGCCAGCAGCCCCGAGACAGGGGCCGATTCACCCCTCCACTTT	CASSPETGADSPLHF	TRBD1	TRBV5-1	.	15	TRBJ1-6
TGTGCCAGCAGTGAATTAACAGGTTTCCAAGACACCATATATTTT	CASSELTGFQDTIYF	.	TRBV25-1	.	15	TRBJ1-3
TGTGCCTGGAGTTCTATCAACAATGAGCAGTTCTTC	CAWSSINNEQFF	.	TRBV30	few	12	TRBJ2-1
TGTGCCAGCAGCTTAGGTGGGGGGTACGCCTATGGCTACACCTTC	CASSLGGGYAYGYTF	.	TRBV7-2	.	15	TRBJ1-2
TGTGCCAGCAGCCCCGGGATCATTAGCAATCAGCCCCAGCATTTT	CASSPGIISNQPQHF	.	TRBV6-2/TRBV6-3	.	15	TRBJ1-5
TGTGCCAGCAGCAGGACAGGGGGGACTGAAGCTTTCTTT	CASSRTGGTEAFF	TRBD1	TRBV6-2/TRBV6-3	.	13	TRBJ1-1
TGTGCCATCGGCGCGAGGAACTATGGCTACACCTTC	CAIGARNYGYTF	.	TRBV10-3	.	12	TRBJ1-2
TGTGCCTGGAGTTCAATGGACAGGGGAACCGGGGAGCTGTTTTTT	CAWSSMDRGTGELFF	TRBD1	TRBV30	.	15	TRBJ2-2